This T cell receptor (beta chain) comes out of a study of T cell responses to AZD1222 COVID-19 vaccine. Study-level results: Clonal diversity was possibly underestimated, and white British individuals and females predominated among donors. Repertoire sampling was restricted to post-peak T cell response timepoints.

CDR3 length equals 18 residues. The V end was cut by 3 bases, the J end by 2 bases, with 22 bases between. Looked up from germline, CDR1 is MGHDK and CDR2 is SYGVNS. Concerning this clone itself: Antigen unknown.

TCRdb's copy holds only in-frame clones and misses some; the assay was immunoSEQ multiplex PCR. The sample lists about 120,000 clones; approximately 91% were seen once. The sample consisted of peripheral blood, taken on day 0 of AZD1222 vaccination. This receptor was obtained from an adult in good health. The chain couples TRBV25-1 to TRBJ1-2, with a tentative D call TRBD1 (5 bases). The CDR3 sequence: CASSDLLLGEGHNYGYTF. DNA for the CDR3: TGTGCCAGCAGTGATCTCCTTTTGGGGGAGGGCCACAACTATGGCTACACCTTC.